Below are 12 T cell receptor beta chains sequenced from a single sample in a study of cytomegalovirus exposure and HLA in healthy donors. PCR employed 60 Vbeta and 13 Jbeta primers. The protocol was immunoSEQ multiplex PCR, while the TCRdb copy is restricted to in-frame clones and leaves out a portion. This table has 100,000 to 150,000 clones, about four fifths appearing once. Sequencing was carried out using PBMCs. The receptors stem from a man younger than 30 in good health and CMV-seronegative.

This rearrangement joins TRBV10-2 to TRBJ1-2; 7 nucleotides line up with TRBD1. The J segment lost 4 bases and the V segment lost 1 base, leaving 9 bases of the junction unmatched. In germline, CDR1 is WSHSY, CDR2 SAAADI. This CDR3 has 16 amino acids. The CDR3 is CASSELHRGWGYGYTF. Written as DNA, the CDR3 is TGCGCCAGCAGTGAGTTGCACAGGGGATGGGGCTATGGCTACACCTTC.

This sequence joins TRBV29-1 and TRBJ1-1, with D hard to call. CDR1 is SQVTM, CDR2 ANQGSEA, per germline. This CDR3 region has 12 residues. V was shortened by 4 bases and J by 1 base, with 7 bases between the two germline ends. The CDR3: CSVGHTNTEAFF. The DNA for the CDR3 is TGCAGCGTTGGACATACGAACACTGAAGCTTTCTTT.

The CDR3 nucleotides read TGTGCCAGCAGCTCACGACAGGGTTCAAGTTCAGATACGCAGTATTTT. The encoded protein is CASSSRQGSSSDTQYF. The chain links TRBV7-8 to TRBJ2-3; 7 positions match TRBD1. The CDR3 length is 16 residues. Looked up from germline, CDR1 is SGHVS and CDR2 is FQNEAQ. V was pared by 4 bases and J by 4 bases, with 11 bases of the junction left unmatched.

The rearrangement joins TRBV6-5 to TRBJ2-1; the D gene is possibly TRBD1 (5 bases). Trimming removed 7 bases at V and 0 bases at J, with 13 bases between. CDR3 size: 15 residues. Germline assignment: CDR1 MNHEY and CDR2 SVGAGI. The CDR3 protein is CASTEDNRSYNEQFF. The CDR3 nucleotides read TGTGCCAGCACCGAGGACAATCGCTCCTACAATGAGCAGTTCTTC.

The rearrangement joins TRBV2 to TRBJ2-7; D perhaps matches TRBD2 (7 bases). The V end was cut by 5 bases, the J end by 3 bases, with 14 bases between. Germline V lookup: CDR1 SNHLY, CDR2 FYNNEI. This CDR3 is built from 14 residues. CDR3 loop: CASSYREGSYEQYF. DNA for the CDR3: TGTGCCAGCAGTTACAGGGAGGGGAGCTACGAGCAGTACTTC.

Concerning this clone itself: Other DNA sequences in the sample encode the same CDR3. This chain links TRBV20-1 with TRBJ1-5; D is uncertain. Germline V gene lookup returns CDR1 DFQATT and CDR2 SNEGSKA (reference sequence). This CDR3 has 11 amino acids. V was trimmed by 6 bases and J by 0 bases, leaving 3 bases between them. CDR3 loop: CSASSNQPQHF. CDR3 bases: TGCAGTGCCAGTAGCAATCAGCCCCAGCATTTT.

The chain recombines TRBV6-6 with TRBJ1-1; TRBD1 matches at 7 bases. The germline gives CDR1 MNHNY, CDR2 SVGAGI (reference sequence). The CDR3 runs to 14 residues. The J segment lost 3 bases and the V segment lost 1 base, leaving 2 bases of the junction unmatched. CDR3 sequence reads: CASSYFGQDTEAFF. CDR3 DNA sequence: TGTGCCAGCAGTTACTTCGGACAGGACACTGAAGCTTTCTTT.

V is TRBV6-6 and J is TRBJ1-4; D is uncertain. The CDR3 has 12 residues. The V gene lost 4 bases and the J gene lost 3 bases, with 3 bases spanning the gap. CDR1 is MNHNY, CDR2 SVGAGI, per germline (reference sequence). CDR3 in amino acids: CASSSANEKLFF. CDR3 bases: TGTGCCAGCAGTTCTGCTAATGAAAAACTGTTTTTT.

This clone appeared a few times. The chain carries TRBV2 and TRBJ1-2; TRBD1 matches 7 bases. V was pared by 7 bases and J by 4 bases, with 12 bases of the junction left unmatched. Germline CDR1 SNHLY, CDR2 FYNNEI. The CDR3 consists of 15 residues. DNA of the CDR3: TGTGCCAGCACCCAACTAGGACAGGAAATCTATGGCTACACCTTC. As protein: CASTQLGQEIYGYTF.

V gene TRBV27 combines with J gene TRBJ2-2; possible D gene TRBD2, 6 bases. Germline assignment: CDR1 MNHEY and CDR2 SMNVEV (reference sequence). CDR3 length: 14 residues. Deletions cut 2 bases from V and 6 bases from J, with 10 bases between. CDR3: CASSLRGSSGELFF. For the CDR3, the DNA is TGTGCCAGCAGTTTACGGGGGTCTTCCGGGGAGCTGTTTTTT.

V is TRBV7-3 and J is TRBJ1-5; TRBD1 might be the D (6 bases). Germline CDR1 is SGHTA and CDR2 is FQGTGA. Trimming pared 1 base from V and 10 bases from J, leaving 11 bases between. CDR3 size: 13 residues. CDR3 in amino acids: CASSLNEGQPQHF. The CDR3 nucleotides are TGTGCCAGCAGCTTAAACGAGGGACAACCCCAGCATTTT.

This chain uses TRBV6-6 with TRBJ1-3; 7 bases line up with TRBD1. This CDR3 is 15 amino acids long. The V gene's germline CDR1 is MNHNY and CDR2 SVGAGI (reference sequence). J lost 4 bases, V lost 2 bases, and 5 bases had no gene match. The CDR3 region is CASSYGTAQGNTIYF. CDR3 in DNA: TGTGCCAGCAGTTACGGGACAGCTCAGGGAAACACCATATATTTT.